The clone carrying this T cell receptor (beta chain) was counted a few times. The entry originates in a study of human T cells and chemical hapten exposure. Whole-study context: An area of 2 cm by around 2 cm on upper inner arm skin received 2% DPC for sensitization.

The time point here: patch test 1, 2 weeks after DPC sensitization. The treatment denotes: therapeutic diphenylcyclopropenone sensitization with weekly scalp DPC. Blood was drawn before each patch test was applied. It was from unfractionated whole blood that total RNA was extracted. TCRdb analysed the RACE reads with MiXCR anew, one entry per CDR3 protein. The sample carries some 120,000 distinct CDR3 sequences, over 10% recorded once. The TCR originated in a woman aged 50 to 60 with alopecia areata. Some clones in this sample may be carry-over from other donors' samples. Sequencing used whole blood, obtained in connection with sensitization to the hapten diphenylcyclopropenone (DPC).

CDR3 coding DNA: TGTGCCAGCAGTTCCCCCCCATTCCAGTACTTC. As protein: CASSSPPFQYF. The chain recombines TRBV28 with TRBJ2-5, with unresolved D. CDR3 length equals 11 residues. V dropped 4 bases and J dropped 10 bases, with 10 bases sitting between them. CDR1 MDHEN and CDR2 SYDVKM come from the germline V gene.